The 32 T cell receptor beta chains in this list originate from one sample, sequenced in a study of spatial heterogeneity in lung cancer. Time point: blood at routine non-recurrence follow-up after resection. Unsorted samples of tumor, nontumor lung or frozen PBMC had their whole RNA sequenced. Each CDR3 protein gets one entry after TCRdb re-called the 5' RACE reads with MiXCR. Among about 120,000 distinct CDR3 sequences listed, about 12% were seen once. Specimen: PBMCs, collected at follow-up. These receptors all come from a male donor with early-stage non-small cell lung cancer.

The table lists this clonotype with a few counts. The chain has TRBV7-9 and TRBJ1-1; D is ambiguous. Germline lookup yields CDR1 SEHNR and CDR2 FQNEAQ (reference sequence). This CDR3 comprises 13 residues. The V end was cut by 3 bases, the J end by 1 base, with 6 bases between. The CDR3, as DNA: TGTGCCAGCAGCTTCCGGCAGAACACTGAAGCTTTCTTT. This gives the protein CASSFRQNTEAFF.

DNA for the CDR3: TGTGCCAGCGGTTCACACATTCAGTACTTC. This codes for CASGSHIQYF. This rearrangement joins TRBV3-1 to TRBJ2-4; unclear D gene. This CDR3 is 10 amino acids long. Trimming removed 8 bases at V and 8 bases at J, with 7 bases between. Germline V CDR1 and CDR2: LGHDT, YNNKEL (reference sequence). Drawing the rest from reference TRBV3-1 and TRBJ2-4, the complete variable domain is DTAVSQTPKYLVTQMGNDKSIKCEQNLGHDTMYWYKQDSKKFLKIMFSYNNKELIINETVPNRFSPKSPDKAHLNLHINSLELGDSAVYFCASGSHIQYFGAGTRLSVL.

This clonotype was seen more than once but under ten times. The rearrangement links TRBV12-3 or TRBV12-4 to TRBJ1-2; D perhaps matches TRBD1 (5 bases). Trimming left V 6 bases short and J 5 bases short, with 13 bases between. This CDR3 region has 13 residues. The CDR3 protein is CASSQGLRYGYTF. The CDR3, as DNA: TGTGCCAGCAGCCAGGGTTTAAGATATGGCTACACCTTC.

The J gene is TRBJ2-7, the V gene TRBV5-1; TRBD2 is a possible D gene (6 bases). CDR3 size: 14 residues. The V end was cut by 2 bases, the J end by 2 bases, with 11 bases between. Per the germline V gene, CDR1 is SGHRS and CDR2 is YFSETQ. CDR3 sequence reads: CASSFSGSTYEQYF. The DNA for the CDR3 is TGCGCCAGCAGCTTTAGCGGCAGTACCTACGAGCAGTACTTC.

As concerns this clonotype: A much larger clone lies one base from this, so it may be a read error. The chain employs TRBV29-1 and TRBJ1-5; D gene ambiguous. V lost 6 bases, J lost 0 bases, and 9 bases lay in between. The V gene's germline CDR1 is SQVTM and CDR2 ANQGSEA. This CDR3 spans 13 amino acids. CDR3 nucleotides: TGCAGCGTCCCACATGGTAGCAATCAGCCCCAGCATTTT. Protein sequence: CSVPHGSNQPQHF.

This chain joins TRBV2 and TRBJ2-3; a possible D gene is TRBD2 (5 bases). CDR1 is SNHLY and CDR2 is FYNNEI in the germline V gene. V gave up 6 bases and J gave up 5 bases, with 6 bases separating them. The CDR3 consists of 11 residues. This CDR3 is CASRAGDTQYF. The CDR3 DNA reads as TGTGCCAGCAGGGCGGGAGATACGCAGTATTTT.

This clonotype was detected only a few times. The CDR3 coding sequence is TGTGCCAGCAGTTCCAACCCCGAAAGGGAAAAACTGTTTTTT. Protein sequence: CASSSNPEREKLFF. V and J are TRBV28 and TRBJ1-4, with D hard to call. Germline V gives CDR1 MDHEN, CDR2 SYDVKM. Trimming left V 4 bases short and J 8 bases short, with 14 bases between. This CDR3 region has 14 residues.

This clonotype was seen only a few times. The chain joins TRBV7-9 to TRBJ2-1, with TRBD2 matching 12 bases. V gave up 5 bases and J gave up 9 bases; unmatched junction bases: 11. The CDR3 has 16 amino acids. Germline lookup yields CDR1 SEHNR and CDR2 FQNEAQ (reference sequence). CDR3 nucleotides: TGTGCCAGCAGCAAGACTAGCGGGGGCCCGTCGAGTGAGCAGTTCTTC. Protein sequence: CASSKTSGGPSSEQFF.

At least ten counts were recorded for this clonotype. This chain joins TRBV29-1 and TRBJ2-4, with a tentative D call TRBD2 (7 bases). V was pared by 4 bases and J by 1 base, with 11 bases between. Germline V gene lookup returns CDR1 SQVTM and CDR2 ANQGSEA. The CDR3 contains 14 residues. CDR3 sequence: CSVGGGLAKNIQYF. DNA of the CDR3: TGCAGCGTTGGCGGGGGCCTGGCCAAAAACATTCAGTACTTC.

The chain links TRBV3-1 to TRBJ2-7; no definite D call. The V end lost 0 bases, the J end lost 1 base, and 10 bases lay between the germline ends. Germline CDR1 LGHDT, CDR2 YNNKEL (reference sequence). This CDR3 comprises 15 residues. The CDR3: CASSQDGWISYEQYF. The CDR3 DNA is TGTGCCAGCAGCCAAGACGGCTGGATATCCTACGAGCAGTACTTC.

This clonotype was found many times. This rearrangement joins TRBV29-1 to TRBJ2-2; TRBD1 aligns across 7 bases. This CDR3 contains 15 residues. With V trimmed by 0 bases and J by 9 bases, 10 bases remained unmatched. CDR1 and CDR2 (germline): SQVTM, ANQGSEA. The CDR3 is CSVEDRQGSSRELFF. DNA for the CDR3: TGCAGCGTTGAAGACCGACAGGGATCATCCCGGGAGCTGTTTTTT.

By sample fraction, this clonotype is medium-sized. The chain combines TRBV6-2 or TRBV6-3 with TRBJ1-1, with D unclear. This CDR3 has 15 amino acids. V gave up 5 bases and J gave up 0 bases, with 13 bases separating them. Per germline, CDR1 MNHEY and CDR2 SVGEGT. The CDR3 bases are TGTGCCAGCAGTACCCTAACAACGATGAACACTGAAGCTTTCTTT. Translated: CASSTLTTMNTEAFF.

This chain joins TRBV28 and TRBJ2-2; 8 bases agree with TRBD2. Trimming removed 10 bases from V and 2 bases from J; junction bases left unmatched: 12. Per germline, CDR1 MDHEN and CDR2 SYDVKM. The CDR3 spans 16 residues. In DNA form, the CDR3 reads TGTGCCACCGGGGGGCTAGCGGGCACTAACACCGGGGAGCTGTTTTTT. This translates into CATGGLAGTNTGELFF. Combining the CDR3 with reference TRBV28 and TRBJ2-2 gives the whole variable domain DVKVTQSSRYLVKRTGEKVFLECVQDMDHENMFWYRQDPGLGLRLIYFSYDVKMKEKGDIPEGYSVSREKKERFSLILESASTNQTSMYLCATGGLAGTNTGELFFGEGSRLTVL.

This clonotype has ten or more counts. The chain links TRBV29-1 to TRBJ2-1, with D possibly being TRBD1 (6 bases). This CDR3 is built from 11 residues. Trimming took off 5 bases at V and 9 bases at J, with 11 bases between the two ends. Germline V lookup: CDR1 SQVTM, CDR2 ANQGSEA. The CDR3 region is CSVSDSVEQFF. DNA for the CDR3: TGCAGCGTTTCGGACAGTGTTGAGCAGTTCTTC.

Only a few counts were recorded for this clonotype. The chain employs TRBV6-2 or TRBV6-3 and TRBJ2-3; unclear D gene. The CDR3 runs to 11 residues. V lost 8 bases, J lost 6 bases, and 9 bases lay in between. Germline CDR1 MNHEY, CDR2 SVGEGT. As DNA, the CDR3 is TGTGCCAGCTCGAACGACGATACGCAGTATTTT. Translating it yields CASSNDDTQYF.

This CDR3 reads CASSDTGHNSPLHF. CDR3 nucleotide sequence: TGTGCCAGCAGTGATACAGGACATAATTCACCCCTCCACTTT. V gene TRBV25-1 combines with J gene TRBJ1-6, with D possibly being TRBD1 (5 bases). Germline CDR1 is MGHDK and CDR2 is SYGVNS. The ends were cut back, 3 bases at V and 5 bases at J, with 8 bases in the middle. The CDR3 totals 14 residues.

This clonotype came up once. The chain recombines TRBV14 with TRBJ1-2, with D maybe TRBD1 (5 bases). The ends were cut back, 0 bases at V and 1 base at J, with 15 bases in the middle. Germline V gene sequence: CDR1 SGHDN, CDR2 FVKESK. The CDR3 sequence is 17 residues long. The DNA of the CDR3 is TGTGCCAGCAGCCAAGATATCGGGGCGGTCTTTAACTATGGCTACACCTTC. It is translated as CASSQDIGAVFNYGYTF.

This clonotype has just a few counts. J is TRBJ2-7 and V is TRBV20-1, with 11 bases identical to TRBD1. From germline, CDR1 is DFQATT and CDR2 SNEGSKA (reference sequence). The CDR3 has 14 amino acids. V was pared by 3 bases and J by 4 bases, with 5 bases of the junction left unmatched. This chain's CDR3 is CSARTDRGRYEQYF. CDR3 sequence (DNA): TGCAGTGCTAGGACGGACAGGGGGCGGTACGAGCAGTACTTC.

At least ten counts were recorded for this clonotype. The rearrangement joins TRBV10-3 to TRBJ2-7; a weak D match, TRBD1 (6 bases). Germline V CDR1 and CDR2: ENHRY, SYGVKD. Deletions cut 5 bases from V and 7 bases from J, with 12 bases between. CDR3 length: 12 amino acids. CDR3 nucleotide sequence: TGTGCCATCAGTCCCAGGGGTTATGAGCAGTACTTC. Amino acids: CAISPRGYEQYF.

To note about this clonotype: A read error may account for a junction end that differs from germline. The V and J genes are TRBV11-2 and TRBJ2-4; D may be TRBD1 or TRBD2 (5 bases each). Germline values: CDR1 SGHAT, CDR2 FQNNGV. The CDR3 totals 13 residues. The CDR3 DNA reads as TGTGCCAGCACCCTATCCCCCCGGGACGGGATTAATTTC. It translates to CASTLSPRDGINF.

This clonotype was seen many times. The CDR3 nucleotides read TGCGCCAGCAGCCCGGAGTTGGCGAAAGATACGCAGTATTTT. It encodes CASSPELAKDTQYF. The chain uses TRBV5-1 and TRBJ2-3, with no clear D. V gave up 4 bases and J gave up 5 bases, with 14 bases separating them. The CDR3 covers 14 residues. CDR1 is SGHRS and CDR2 is YFSETQ in the germline V gene.

This clonotype was seen ten or more times. The chain links TRBV20-1 to TRBJ1-1; perhaps TRBD1 as D (6 bases). Germline-derived CDR1 and CDR2 are DFQATT and SNEGSKA (reference sequence). This CDR3 is 15 amino acids long. V lost 1 base to trimming and J lost 0 bases, with 12 bases between them. The CDR3 loop is CSARAVRGVNTEAFF. As DNA, the CDR3 is TGCAGTGCTAGAGCTGTCAGGGGAGTGAACACTGAAGCTTTCTTT.

The sample holds a few counts of this clonotype. V gene TRBV7-2 combines with J gene TRBJ1-2, with a weak D call TRBD1 (5 bases). V lost 7 bases to trimming and J lost 4 bases, with 13 bases between them. This CDR3 is built from 13 residues. The germline gives CDR1 SGHTA, CDR2 FQGNSA. CDR3 DNA sequence: TGTGCCAGCACCTCCAGGGCTGGCTATGGCTACACCTTC. Its protein product is CASTSRAGYGYTF.

The V gene is TRBV6-5, the J gene TRBJ2-1, with 7 nucleotides matching TRBD1. Germline CDR1 MNHEY, CDR2 SVGAGI. The length of the CDR3 is 12 residues. J was trimmed by 6 bases and V by 7 bases; bases with no gene match: 3. DNA of the CDR3: TGTGCCAGCACCAACAGGGGCAATGAGCAGTTCTTC. It encodes CASTNRGNEQFF.

This clonotype was detected only a few times. V usage is TRBV19 and J usage is TRBJ1-5; possibly TRBD1 for D (5 bases). CDR1 and CDR2 from the germline V gene are LNHDA and SQIVND (reference sequence). This CDR3 is built from 15 residues. Trimming left V 7 bases short and J 7 bases short, with 20 bases between. The DNA of the CDR3 is TGTGCCAGTACAGTCCAGTCTCGGGGGTACCAGCCCCAGCATTTT. Amino acids: CASTVQSRGYQPQHF.

This clonotype was recorded many times. This chain connects TRBV5-5 to TRBJ1-4, with unresolved D. V lost 3 bases, J lost 2 bases, and 11 bases lay in between. Germline-derived CDR1 and CDR2 are SGHKS and YYEKEE (reference sequence). The CDR3 has 15 amino acids. The CDR3 sequence: CASSSLKGTNEKLFF. CDR3 nucleotide sequence: TGTGCCAGCAGCTCCTTAAAGGGTACTAATGAAAAACTGTTTTTT.

This clonotype was seen at least ten times. This chain links TRBV7-9 with TRBJ2-5; D is uncertain. CDR3 size: 14 residues. V lost 1 base, J lost 4 bases, and 10 bases lay in between. Germline V gene sequence: CDR1 SEHNR, CDR2 FQNEAQ (reference sequence). The CDR3 coding sequence is TGTGCCAGCAGCTTAGTGGGATCTGGAGAGACCCAGTACTTC. Translated, it gives CASSLVGSGETQYF.

This clonotype was counted many times. The chain employs TRBV4-1 and TRBJ1-2; TRBD1 is a possible D gene (5 bases). V was clipped by 8 bases and J by 4 bases, with 20 bases between them. The V gene's germline CDR1 is MGHRA and CDR2 YSYEKL. This CDR3 has 15 residues. The CDR3 spells CASASAGTTSYGYTF. CDR3 DNA sequence: TGCGCCAGCGCGTCGGCCGGGACCACCAGCTATGGCTACACCTTC.

This sequence joins TRBV28 and TRBJ1-2; a weak D match, TRBD1 (6 bases). With 6 bases removed from V and 8 bases from J, the gap between germline ends came to 16 bases. The CDR3 is 13 residues long. Germline-derived CDR1 and CDR2 are MDHEN and SYDVKM. The CDR3 DNA reads TGTGCCAGCAGACGATCAGGGGCGTACGGCTACACCTTC. This translates into CASRRSGAYGYTF.

In its sample, this clonotype was seen a few times. The chain combines TRBV20-1 with TRBJ1-6; D not certain. CDR3 size: 15 residues. CDR1 is DFQATT, CDR2 SNEGSKA, per germline (reference sequence). Trimming removed 0 bases from V and 2 bases from J, with 8 bases in between. The CDR3 loop reads CSARDEGAYNSPLHF. CDR3 nucleotide sequence: TGCAGTGCTAGAGATGAAGGAGCCTATAATTCACCCCTCCACTTT.

The table lists this clonotype with many counts. The chain uses TRBV11-2 and TRBJ2-2; TRBD2 might be the D (7 bases). Trimming took 5 bases from V and 4 from J, leaving 17 bases between them. CDR3 length: 16 residues. Germline V gene sequence: CDR1 SGHAT, CDR2 FQNNGV. The CDR3 is CASSKPAGARTGELFF. For the CDR3, the DNA is TGTGCCAGCAGCAAACCTGCGGGGGCCCGCACCGGGGAGCTGTTTTTT.

This clonotype was observed a handful of times. The chain links TRBV6-2 or TRBV6-3 to TRBJ2-7; possible D gene TRBD1, 6 bases. V lost 6 bases to trimming and J lost 2 bases, with 14 bases between them. Germline V gene lookup returns CDR1 MNHEY and CDR2 SVGEGT. The CDR3 runs to 14 residues. CDR3 DNA: TGTGCCAGCAGGCTCCCGGACAGTACCTACGAGCAGTACTTC. Amino acids: CASRLPDSTYEQYF.